The clone carrying this TCR beta chain was observed many times. Antigen: not known. In the study's own analysis: There were a median of approximately 100,000 TCRs per sample, with a range from 23,224 to 690,600. One entry per CDR3 protein, called by TCRdb with MiXCR from the 5' RACE reads. The V and J calls, along with clone size, are taken from TCRdb and not from the paper's own processing. The table includes approximately 140,000 distinct CDR3 sequences, roughly 4% detected once. From whole blood left unfractionated, total RNA was extracted. The data are from a study of human T cells and chemical hapten exposure. Study results and caveats: Once DPC sensitization occurred, TCRs above 1 in 1000 frequency showed no change.

The germline CDR1 and CDR2 sequences are DFQATT and SNEGSKA (reference sequence). Deletions cut 0 bases from V and 5 bases from J, with 14 bases between. The CDR3 is 15 amino acids. The sequence was obtained from a female donor in good health. The J gene is TRBJ1-5, the V gene TRBV20-1; maybe TRBD1 (5 bases). The CDR3 bases are TGCAGTGCTAGAGATCCGGCGGCAGGGTATCAGCCCCAGCATTTT. Translation gives CSARDPAAGYQPQHF.